Listed below are T cell receptor beta chains from one sample, sequenced in a study of cytomegalovirus exposure and HLA in healthy donors. Libraries were prepared by immunoSEQ multiplex PCR; TCRdb keeps only in-frame clonotypes and omits some of them. The sample contains about 160,000 clones, around four fifths of which appear only once. Sample: PBMCs. All receptors come from a woman in her twenties or thirties in good health and CMV-seronegative. CDR3s include the opening cysteine and the closing phenylalanine or tryptophan. Each record gives: clone size, V gene, D gene, J gene, CDR3 DNA, CDR3 protein. The D gene is left open where the match is weak. Only part of the rows carry a size: once, few, many, or a class if the clone is expanded.

-	TRBV7-6	-	TRBJ2-3	TGTGCCAGCAGCTATTCGACTGATACGCAGTATTTT	CASSYSTDTQYF
-	TRBV5-1	-	TRBJ1-3	TGCGCCAGCAGCTTGAGCGGGGCAACTGGAAACACCATATATTTT	CASSLSGATGNTIYF
-	TRBV5-1	-	TRBJ1-2	TGCGCCAGCAGCTTGGTGTCTGGGCTTAACTATGGCTACACCTTC	CASSLVSGLNYGYTF
-	TRBV5-4	-	TRBJ1-6	TGTGCCAGCAGCTTGGGTATTGGGGGGGCGGATAATTCACCCCTCCACTTT	CASSLGIGGADNSPLHF
-	TRBV10-3	-	TRBJ2-7	TGTGCCATCAGAACCACAGGGCGAAATGAAGACGAGCAGTACTTC	CAIRTTGRNEDEQYF
-	TRBV27	TRBD1	TRBJ2-1	TGTGCCAGCAGTTTACTCGGGACAGACAATGAGCAGTTCTTC	CASSLLGTDNEQFF
-	TRBV20-1	-	TRBJ1-2	TGCAGTGCTTCCTTAGGAGGGAGCTACACCTTC	CSASLGGSYTF
-	TRBV6-5	TRBD2	TRBJ2-5	TGTGCCAGCAGTAGTCTAGCGGGGGCCTTAGGGGCCCAGTACTTC	CASSSLAGALGAQYF
-	TRBV10-3	-	TRBJ2-3	TGTGCCACCACGAGGGCCCCGGGGAGTACAGATACGCAGTATTTT	CATTRAPGSTDTQYF
few	TRBV30	-	TRBJ1-3	TGTGCCTGGGGACAAAACTCTGGAAACACCATATATTTT	CAWGQNSGNTIYF
-	TRBV5-1	-	TRBJ1-1	TGCGCCAGCAGTCCCGACAGAATGAACACTGAAGCTTTCTTT	CASSPDRMNTEAFF
-	TRBV11-1	-	TRBJ1-2	TGTGCCAGCAGCCCTGAAGGCCAGGGCGGCTACACCTTC	CASSPEGQGGYTF
-	TRBV7-8	-	TRBJ1-2	TGTGCCAGCAGCTTCCGCAGCAGGGCCTATGGCTACACCTTC	CASSFRSRAYGYTF
-	TRBV27	TRBD1	TRBJ2-5	TGTGCCAGCAGTCGATACAGGGGAGACCAAGAGACCCAGTACTTC	CASSRYRGDQETQYF
-	TRBV6-5	-	TRBJ1-1	TGTGCCAGCAGTTTACAACCAGACTTCAACACTGAAGCTTTCTTT	CASSLQPDFNTEAFF
once	TRBV4-1	-	TRBJ1-5	TGCGCCAGCAGCCAAGACCCACATAGCAATCAGCCCCAGCATTTT	CASSQDPHSNQPQHF